This entry lists 25 T cell receptor beta chains sequenced from one sample in a study of cytomegalovirus exposure and HLA in healthy donors. The study ran its PCR with 60 Vbeta and 13 Jbeta primers. Sequencing was performed with immunoSEQ multiplex PCR; in TCRdb, only in-frame clones are kept and a portion is missing. This table holds approximately 110,000 clones, over 60% found once. What was sequenced was PBMCs. The receptors here all came from a man aged 50-59 years in good health and CMV-seronegative.

The chain carries TRBV19 and TRBJ2-2; a weak D match, TRBD1 (5 bases). Germline assignment: CDR1 LNHDA and CDR2 SQIVND (reference sequence). The CDR3 extends over 13 amino acids. V lost 3 bases and J 6 bases, leaving 8 bases between the germline ends. The CDR3: CASSMVGAGELFF. DNA of the CDR3: TGTGCCAGTAGTATGGTAGGGGCCGGGGAGCTGTTTTTT.

This clone was seen a few times. The chain couples TRBV15 to TRBJ2-1; 8 nucleotides line up with TRBD2. The CDR3 has 13 residues. Germline V gene lookup returns CDR1 LNHNV and CDR2 YYDKDF (reference sequence). V lost 0 bases, J lost 15 bases, and 7 bases stayed unmatched. The CDR3 nucleotides are TGTGCCACCAGCAGAGATGACCGGGGGGGGAGGTTCTTC. Translating it yields CATSRDDRGGRFF.

This chain uses TRBV7-8 with TRBJ2-7; a weak D match, TRBD1 (6 bases). CDR3 length equals 12 residues. V was shortened by 8 bases and J by 0 bases, with 8 bases between the two germline ends. The germline gives CDR1 SGHVS, CDR2 FQNEAQ. The CDR3 bases are TGTGCCAGCGGACAGTTCTCCTACGAGCAGTACGTC. Translated, it gives CASGQFSYEQYV.

The V call is TRBV7-3, the J call TRBJ2-1; tentatively, D is TRBD2 (6 bases). Germline CDR1 SGHTA, CDR2 FQGTGA. With 3 bases removed from V and 0 bases from J, the gap between germline ends came to 12 bases. This CDR3 comprises 16 residues. CDR3: CASSFSGDPSYNEQFF. DNA for the CDR3: TGTGCCAGCAGCTTTAGCGGTGACCCCTCCTACAATGAGCAGTTCTTC.

The CDR3 DNA is TGTGCCAGCAGTTACTCGTCGGGACAGGGCTTTTACGAGCAGTACTTC. This sequence encodes CASSYSSGQGFYEQYF. The chain recombines TRBV6-5 with TRBJ2-7, with 9 bases identical to TRBD1. The CDR3 runs 16 residues. The V and J ends lost 0 bases and 4 bases, in that order; junction bases with no gene match: 7. CDR1 is MNHEY and CDR2 is SVGAGI in the germline V gene.

This chain's CDR3 is CAIGVGDLQGDTQYF. The CDR3 DNA sequence: TGTGCCATCGGCGTCGGGGATCTACAGGGGGATACGCAGTATTTT. The chain employs TRBV10-3 and TRBJ2-3, with 7 bases matching TRBD1. V trimming: 8 bases; J trimming: 6 bases; junction bases outside the gene matches: 14. The CDR3 runs to 15 residues. Germline assignment: CDR1 ENHRY and CDR2 SYGVKD.

The rearrangement uses TRBV2 and TRBJ1-5, with a tentative D call TRBD1 (5 bases). V dropped 6 bases and J dropped 7 bases, with 10 bases sitting between them. The length of the CDR3 is 12 residues. Per the germline V gene, CDR1 is SNHLY and CDR2 is FYNNEI. DNA of the CDR3: TGTGCCAGCAGACCCGACAGCCAGCCCCAGCATTTT. Protein sequence: CASRPDSQPQHF. The variable domain in full, with the rest retrieved from reference TRBV2 and TRBJ1-5, is EPEVTQTPSHQVTQMGQEVILRCVPISNHLYFYWYRQILGQKVEFLVSFYNNEISEKSEIFDDQFSVERPDGSNFTLKIRSTKLEDSAMYFCASRPDSQPQHFGDGTRLSIL.

V and J are TRBV7-2 and TRBJ2-2, with a possible D match to TRBD1 (5 bases). CDR3 length: 14 amino acids. Deletions cut 4 bases from V and 4 bases from J, with 10 bases between. Germline V gene sequence: CDR1 SGHTA, CDR2 FQGNSA. Here the CDR3 DNA reads TGTGCCAGCAGCTCCAGGGCCGTCACCGGGGAGCTGTTTTTT. Residues: CASSSRAVTGELFF.

V and J are TRBV5-4 and TRBJ2-4; 8 bases are shared with TRBD1. The CDR3 sequence is 16 residues long. CDR1 is SGHNT, CDR2 YYREEE, per germline (reference sequence). The V gene end was trimmed by 4 bases and the J gene end by 0 bases; junction bases not matched to a gene: 6. The CDR3, as DNA: TGTGCCAGCAGCATCGGACAGGGACTAGCCAAAAACATTCAGTACTTC. It encodes CASSIGQGLAKNIQYF. The full variable domain, with the rest looked up from reference TRBV5-4 and TRBJ2-4, is ETGVTQSPTHLIKTRGQQVTLRCSSQSGHNTVSWYQQALGQGPQFIFQYYREEENGRGNFPPRFSGLQFPNYSSELNVNALELDDSALYLCASSIGQGLAKNIQYFGAGTRLSVL.

V gene TRBV19 combines with J gene TRBJ1-4; D unclear. Per germline, CDR1 LNHDA and CDR2 SQIVND (reference sequence). The CDR3 runs 16 residues. Between the trimmed V and J ends, which lost 2 bases and 0 bases, there was a span of 10 bases. This chain's CDR3 is CASSIRGPSTNEKLFF. DNA for the CDR3: TGTGCCAGTAGTATACGCGGTCCTTCAACTAATGAAAAACTGTTTTTT.

J is TRBJ1-1 and V is TRBV4-3, with 9 bases aligning to TRBD1. This CDR3 region has 15 residues. V shed 3 bases and J 2 bases; nucleotides not matched to a gene: 4. The V gene's germline CDR1 is LGHNA and CDR2 YSLEER. This CDR3 is CASSQWTGDNTEAFF. The CDR3 coding sequence is TGCGCCAGCAGCCAGTGGACAGGGGACAACACTGAAGCTTTCTTT.

Only one count was recorded for this clone. The chain combines TRBV7-2 with TRBJ2-5; D is perhaps TRBD1 (5 bases). Germline assignment: CDR1 SGHTA and CDR2 FQGNSA. Between the trimmed V and J ends, which lost 4 bases and 7 bases, there was a span of 10 bases. This CDR3 is built from 12 residues. CDR3 residues: CASSSPQGTQYF. CDR3 nucleotide sequence: TGTGCCAGCAGCTCACCCCAGGGGACCCAGTACTTC.

As concerns this clone: The junction differs from germline at one of its ends, possibly a read error. The chain recombines TRBV5-4 with TRBJ2-5, with D possibly matching TRBD1 (5 bases). Germline CDR1 and CDR2: SGHNT and YYREEE (reference sequence). This CDR3 contains 12 residues. The CDR3 is CASRLDKGSQYF. The CDR3 DNA sequence: TGTGCCAGCAGGTTGGACAAGGGGTCGCAGTACTTC.

The chain joins TRBV10-2 to TRBJ2-5; no reliable D call. CDR1 and CDR2 from the germline V gene are WSHSY and SAAADI. The CDR3 covers 13 residues. Trimming cost V 3 bases and J 6 bases, with 11 bases left between them. The CDR3 reads CASSDVRRQTQYF. CDR3 DNA sequence: TGCGCCAGCAGTGATGTTAGGAGACAGACCCAGTACTTC.

The chain carries TRBV7-2 and TRBJ2-3; D ambiguous. CDR3 length: 12 residues. V was clipped by 5 bases and J by 6 bases, with 9 bases between them. Germline V CDR1 and CDR2: SGHTA, FQGNSA. This chain's CDR3 is CASSLTEDTQYF. CDR3 nucleotide sequence: TGTGCCAGCAGCCTAACGGAGGATACGCAGTATTTT.

This clone was seen only a few times. The V and J genes are TRBV18 and TRBJ1-4; 8 bases align to TRBD1. The germline CDR1 and CDR2 sequences are KGHSH and LQKENI. There are 14 residues in the CDR3. V lost 6 bases to trimming and J lost 6 bases; unmatched junction nucleotides: 6. The CDR3 is CASSRDRSYEKLFF. The DNA for the CDR3 is TGTGCCAGCTCGCGGGACAGGAGCTATGAAAAACTGTTTTTT.

In its sample, this clone was seen a few times. The chain uses TRBV7-3 and TRBJ2-7, with D possibly TRBD2 on 6 matching bases. The CDR3 covers 16 residues. Germline assignment: CDR1 SGHTA and CDR2 FQGTGA. Trimming left V 1 base short and J 2 bases short, with 15 bases between. This chain's CDR3 is CASSLNAGTATYEQYF. The CDR3 DNA is TGTGCCAGCAGCTTAAACGCCGGGACTGCCACCTACGAGCAGTACTTC. The full variable domain, with the rest looked up from reference TRBV7-3 and TRBJ2-7, is GAGVSQTPSNKVTEKGKYVELRCDPISGHTALYWYRQSLGQGPEFLIYFQGTGAADDSGLPNDRFFAVRPEGSVSTLKIQRTERGDSAVYLCASSLNAGTATYEQYFGPGTRLTVT.

This clone was seen more than once but under ten times. The chain carries TRBV27 and TRBJ1-4; tentatively, D is TRBD1 (5 bases). With 5 bases removed from V and 0 bases from J, the gap between germline ends came to 13 bases. The length of the CDR3 is 16 residues. In germline, CDR1 is MNHEY, CDR2 SMNVEV (reference sequence). Here the CDR3 reads CASSPTVVATNEKLFF. CDR3 coding DNA: TGTGCCAGCAGTCCGACAGTCGTCGCAACTAATGAAAAACTGTTTTTT.

V usage is TRBV30 and J usage is TRBJ1-2; D is unclear. The V gene's germline CDR1 is GTSNPN and CDR2 SVGIG (reference sequence). CDR3 length: 15 amino acids. V was trimmed by 0 bases and J by 4 bases, leaving 15 bases between them. This chain's CDR3 is CAWSVSLTGSYGYTF. The CDR3 coding sequence is TGTGCCTGGAGTGTCTCTCTTACGGGAAGCTATGGCTACACCTTC. Based on the CDR3 plus reference TRBV30 and TRBJ1-2, the full variable domain is SQTIHQWPATLVQPVGSPLSLECTVEGTSNPNLYWYRQAAGRGLQLLFYSVGIGQISSEVPQNLSASRPQDRQFILSSKKLLLSDSGFYLCAWSVSLTGSYGYTFGSGTRLTVV.

The rearrangement links TRBV7-6 to TRBJ2-3; D is unclear. V was pared by 5 bases and J by 0 bases, with 3 bases between. The CDR3 sequence is 12 residues long. Germline V gene lookup returns CDR1 SGHVS and CDR2 FNYEAQ. The CDR3 sequence: CASSRSTDTQYF. CDR3 sequence (DNA): TGTGCCAGCAGCCGGAGCACAGATACGCAGTATTTT.

The chain is built from TRBV6-5 and TRBJ1-1, with D possibly matching TRBD1 (6 bases). Germline V gene lookup returns CDR1 MNHEY and CDR2 SVGAGI. The CDR3 has 14 residues. The ends were cut back, 5 bases at V and 7 bases at J, with 17 bases in the middle. DNA for the CDR3: TGTGCCAGCAGTCGGACGGGGGGCGCGGGTGAAGCTTTCTTT. Its translation: CASSRTGGAGEAFF.

The V and J genes are TRBV19 and TRBJ2-4; the match to TRBD1 covers 9 bases. Germline CDR1 reads LNHDA; CDR2 reads SQIVND (reference sequence). The CDR3 runs 13 residues. The ends lost 5 bases at V and 6 bases at J; junction bases unmatched: 2. The CDR3 sequence is CASSADRGNIQYF. The CDR3 DNA follows: TGTGCCAGTAGTGCGGACAGGGGAAACATTCAGTACTTC.

This chain connects TRBV7-5 to TRBJ2-5; the listed D gene, TRBD1, was not tested against the DNA. TRBV7-5 is tagged as a pseudogene. CDR3 length: 15 residues. Here the CDR3 DNA reads TGTGTCAGAAGGCCTGTACAGGGTGTGCAAGAGACCCAGTACTTC. The encoded protein is CVRRPVQGVQETQYF.

This clone has just one count. The V and J genes are TRBV5-4 and TRBJ2-2; TRBD1 might be the D (6 bases). Germline V gene sequence: CDR1 SGHNT, CDR2 YYREEE (reference sequence). Trimming cost V 2 bases and J 4 bases, with 12 bases left between them. This CDR3 spans 15 amino acids. DNA of the CDR3: TGTGCCAGCAGCTTCAGGGGATCTAGCACCGGGGAGCTGTTTTTT. It is translated as CASSFRGSSTGELFF.

V and J are TRBV7-2 and TRBJ2-3, with D uncertain. Deletions cut 6 bases from V and 5 bases from J, with 15 bases between. The CDR3 length is 14 residues. CDR1 SGHTA and CDR2 FQGNSA come from the germline V gene. CDR3 region: CASREPELKDTQYF. For the CDR3, the DNA is TGTGCCAGCAGGGAGCCAGAACTAAAAGATACGCAGTATTTT.